One sample yielded the 22 T cell receptor beta chains listed below, sequenced in a study of blood T cell repertoires in COVID-19. Using immunoSEQ multiplex PCR, the repertoire was profiled, and TCRdb retains in-frame clones only, with some absent. Here the sample spans approximately 83,000 clones, roughly three quarters being singletons. The sequencing input was peripheral blood. These receptors originate from a woman older than 75 with acute or convalescent COVID-19.

This clone has more than one count but fewer than ten. No conserved phenylalanine or tryptophan ends this CDR3, so it is likely a read error. It is unclear where the CDR3 begins or ends on the DNA, so no DNA is shown, and the CDR3 is as TCRdb lists it. This sequence joins TRBV7-9 and TRBJ1-1. Both ends counted, the CDR3 spans 12 residues. The germline CDR1 and CDR2 sequences are SEHNR and FQNEAQ (reference sequence). The CDR3 reads CASSSSATPPIL.

J is TRBJ1-4 and V is TRBV28; weak D call: TRBD1 (5 bases). Germline CDR1 reads MDHEN; CDR2 reads SYDVKM. The CDR3 is 15 amino acids. V lost 6 bases, J lost 0 bases, and 11 bases lay in between. The CDR3 DNA is TGTGCCAGCAGCCCCAGGGAAGCAACTAATGAAAAACTGTTTTTT. It encodes CASSPREATNEKLFF.

This clone has more than one count but fewer than ten. The chain joins TRBV10-1 to TRBJ1-5; 9 nucleotides align to TRBD1. V shed 0 bases, J shed 5 bases, and the junction held 5 bases outside the gene matches. Germline V gives CDR1 WNHNN, CDR2 SYGVQD (reference sequence). The CDR3 spans 16 residues. The chain's CDR3 is CASSESDRGCHQPQHF. CDR3 coding DNA: TGCGCCAGCAGTGAGTCAGACAGGGGGTGTCATCAGCCCCAGCATTTT.

The rearrangement joins TRBV25-1 to TRBJ2-7; 14 bases match TRBD2. Germline V gives CDR1 MGHDK, CDR2 SYGVNS. V lost 4 bases and J lost 4; bases outside the gene matches: 3. The CDR3 runs 15 residues. Written as DNA, the CDR3 is TGTGCCAGCAGTGCGGGACTAGCGGGAGTGTACGAGCAGTACTTC. Amino acid sequence: CASSAGLAGVYEQYF.

The rearrangement uses TRBV7-8 and TRBJ1-2; 7 bases are shared with TRBD1. Germline lookup yields CDR1 SGHVS and CDR2 FQNEAQ. J was trimmed by 0 bases and V by 6 bases; bases with no gene match: 13. There are 17 residues in the CDR3. The CDR3 nucleotides are TGTGCCAGCAGAGAGACACGGGACAGTTCAGCTAACTATGGCTACACCTTC. Translation: CASRETRDSSANYGYTF.

This clone was observed once. This chain uses TRBV6-1 with TRBJ2-3; 10 bases fit TRBD2. CDR1 and CDR2 from the germline V gene are MNHNS and SASEGT. The CDR3 runs to 17 residues. The V segment lost 4 bases and the J segment 3 bases; nucleotides outside the gene matches: 10. The CDR3 coding sequence is TGTGCCAGCAGTGGGCGGAGCGGGGGGGCTAGGACAGATACGCAGTATTTT. This sequence encodes CASSGRSGGARTDTQYF.

The DNA for the CDR3 is TGTGCCAGCAGCCAATCCAGCGGGGTAACTAACACCGGGGAGCTGTTTTTT. This codes for CASSQSSGVTNTGELFF. This chain connects TRBV4-2 to TRBJ2-2, with 7 bases lining up with TRBD2. With V trimmed by 2 bases and J by 2 bases, 8 bases remained unmatched. This CDR3 is 17 amino acids long. Germline V gene lookup returns CDR1 LGHNA and CDR2 YNFKEQ.

The sample holds a few counts of this clone. The genes are TRBV6-6 and TRBJ2-3, with no clear D. Germline V CDR1 and CDR2: MNHNY, SVGAGI (reference sequence). The ends were cut back, 7 bases at V and 8 bases at J, with 13 bases in the middle. This CDR3 comprises 12 residues. The CDR3 sequence: CASNPTGGTQYF. The CDR3 DNA is TGTGCCAGCAACCCCACCGGCGGTACGCAGTATTTT.

This clone was observed a few times. V is TRBV7-3 and J is TRBJ1-4; 8 nucleotides line up with TRBD1. V shed 5 bases and J 8 bases; nucleotides not matched to a gene: 19. In germline, CDR1 is SGHTA, CDR2 FQGTGA. The CDR3 is made up of 18 amino acids. The CDR3 is CASSTTGTGQQGREKLFF. CDR3 nucleotides: TGTGCCAGCAGCACAACAGGGACAGGCCAACAGGGGCGGGAAAAACTGTTTTTT.

The chain has TRBV4-2 and TRBJ2-3; 14 bases align to TRBD2. J lost 4 bases, V lost 3 bases, and 6 bases had no gene match. The CDR3 is 17 residues long. Germline CDR1 reads LGHNA; CDR2 reads YNFKEQ. This CDR3 reads CASSHGLAGGAADTQYF. In DNA, the CDR3 is TGTGCCAGCAGCCACGGACTAGCGGGAGGTGCCGCAGATACGCAGTATTTT.

This chain connects TRBV29-1 to TRBJ1-2; 8 bases are shared with TRBD1. CDR3 length: 12 amino acids. The ends lost 4 bases at V and 8 bases at J; junction bases unmatched: 6. Germline V gene data show CDR1 as SQVTM and CDR2 as ANQGSEA. The CDR3 region is CSVGQGAAGYTF. The CDR3, as DNA: TGCAGCGTTGGGCAGGGGGCTGCCGGCTACACCTTC.

This chain connects TRBV9 to TRBJ2-6; maybe TRBD2 (7 bases). V lost 1 base and J 1 base, leaving 12 bases between the germline ends. The CDR3 is 17 amino acids. Germline V gives CDR1 SGDLS, CDR2 YYNGEE. This chain's CDR3 is CASSVPGGWSGANVLTF. CDR3 sequence (DNA): TGTGCCAGCAGCGTACCGGGGGGCTGGTCTGGGGCCAACGTCCTGACTTTC. Full variable domain (remainder filled in from reference TRBV9 and TRBJ2-6): DSGVTQTPKHLITATGQRVTLRCSPRSGDLSVYWYQQSLDQGLQFLIQYYNGEERAKGNILERFSAQQFPDLHSELNLSSLELGDSALYFCASSVPGGWSGANVLTFGAGSRLTVL.

The table lists this clone with a count of one. This chain joins TRBV3-1 (or the pseudogene TRBV3-2) and TRBJ1-1; 9 bases fit TRBD1. CDR3 size: 16 residues. The junction had 6 bases not matched to a gene; V was cut back by 0 bases and J by 4 bases. The germline gives CDR1 LGHDT, CDR2 YNNKEL (reference sequence). DNA for the CDR3: TGTGCCAGCAGCCAAGATCGTGGGACAGGGACCACTGAAGCTTTCTTT. Its translation is CASSQDRGTGTTEAFF.

The V gene is TRBV4-1, the J gene TRBJ2-3, with D unclear. V was clipped by 1 base and J by 2 bases, with 10 bases between them. CDR3 length equals 15 residues. Germline V gene lookup returns CDR1 MGHRA and CDR2 YSYEKL. CDR3 DNA sequence: TGCGCCAGCAGCCAAGGAGTGATCGACACAGATACGCAGTATTTT. It encodes CASSQGVIDTDTQYF.

This rearrangement joins TRBV3-1 (or the pseudogene TRBV3-2) to TRBJ2-7; D is possibly TRBD1 (6 bases). V gave up 1 base and J gave up 4 bases, with 14 bases separating them. Germline V lookup: CDR1 LGHDT, CDR2 YNNKEL (reference sequence). This CDR3 is built from 15 residues. This CDR3 reads CASSQATGFWYEQYF. CDR3 coding DNA: TGTGCCAGCAGCCAAGCTACAGGGTTTTGGTACGAGCAGTACTTC.

This clone has more than one count but fewer than ten. The gene calls are TRBV9 and TRBJ1-6; 11 bases line up with TRBD1. The V and J ends lost 2 bases and 0 bases, in that order; junction bases with no gene match: 1. This CDR3 contains 17 residues. Germline lookup yields CDR1 SGDLS and CDR2 YYNGEE. CDR3 sequence (DNA): TGTGCCAGCAGCGTCGGACAGGGGGCCTCCTATAATTCACCCCTCCACTTT. It specifies CASSVGQGASYNSPLHF.

The chain joins TRBV9 to TRBJ2-3; perhaps TRBD1 as D (6 bases). Germline CDR1 is SGDLS and CDR2 is YYNGEE. This CDR3 comprises 14 residues. V lost 0 bases and J lost 4, with 9 bases in between. CDR3 region: CASSVAQGADTQYF. As DNA, the CDR3 is TGTGCCAGCAGCGTAGCACAGGGTGCAGATACGCAGTATTTT.

This clone was seen once. The chain couples TRBV7-2 to TRBJ1-6; the match to TRBD1 covers 7 bases. V lost 4 bases and J lost 5; bases outside the gene matches: 5. Germline V gives CDR1 SGHTA, CDR2 FQGNSA. This CDR3 is 15 amino acids long. The CDR3 DNA sequence: TGTGCCAGCAGCTCACAGGGGACCCATAATTCACCCCTCCACTTT. Translating it yields CASSSQGTHNSPLHF.

The rearrangement joins TRBV6-5 to TRBJ1-2, with D tentatively TRBD1 (6 bases). This CDR3 has 14 amino acids. V was trimmed by 0 bases and J by 6 bases, leaving 11 bases between them. Germline CDR1 is MNHEY and CDR2 is SVGAGI. The CDR3 region is CASSYSMRTDGYTF. CDR3 DNA: TGTGCCAGCAGTTACTCGATGAGGACAGATGGCTACACCTTC.

The chain carries TRBV19 and TRBJ1-3; 8 nucleotides match TRBD1. V shed 5 bases, J shed 0 bases, and the junction held 3 bases outside the gene matches. Germline CDR1 is LNHDA and CDR2 is SQIVND (reference sequence). The CDR3 totals 15 residues. The CDR3, as DNA: TGTGCCAGTAGTCGCGGACAGGGCTCTGGAAACACCATATATTTT. This sequence encodes CASSRGQGSGNTIYF.

The rearrangement links TRBV2 to TRBJ1-1, with TRBD1 matching 8 bases. The CDR3 has 14 residues. The V gene end was trimmed by 2 bases and the J gene end by 7 bases; junction bases not matched to a gene: 6. The germline CDR1 and CDR2 sequences are SNHLY and FYNNEI. CDR3 bases: TGTGCCAGCAGTGAAATGGACAGGGTGGTTGAAGCTTTCTTT. Its translation is CASSEMDRVVEAFF.

This clone was picked up one time. The chain recombines TRBV30 with TRBJ1-5; D is unclear. This CDR3 is built from 15 residues. Deletions cut 2 bases from V and 3 bases from J, with 14 bases between. Germline assignment: CDR1 GTSNPN and CDR2 SVGIG (reference sequence). CDR3 coding DNA: TGTGCCTGGAGTCTTGAAGACGGACTCAATCAGCCCCAGCATTTT. It is translated as CAWSLEDGLNQPQHF. The full variable domain, rest sourced from reference TRBV30 and TRBJ1-5, is SQTIHQWPATLVQPVGSPLSLECTVEGTSNPNLYWYRQAAGRGLQLLFYSVGIGQISSEVPQNLSASRPQDRQFILSSKKLLLSDSGFYLCAWSLEDGLNQPQHFGDGTRLSIL.